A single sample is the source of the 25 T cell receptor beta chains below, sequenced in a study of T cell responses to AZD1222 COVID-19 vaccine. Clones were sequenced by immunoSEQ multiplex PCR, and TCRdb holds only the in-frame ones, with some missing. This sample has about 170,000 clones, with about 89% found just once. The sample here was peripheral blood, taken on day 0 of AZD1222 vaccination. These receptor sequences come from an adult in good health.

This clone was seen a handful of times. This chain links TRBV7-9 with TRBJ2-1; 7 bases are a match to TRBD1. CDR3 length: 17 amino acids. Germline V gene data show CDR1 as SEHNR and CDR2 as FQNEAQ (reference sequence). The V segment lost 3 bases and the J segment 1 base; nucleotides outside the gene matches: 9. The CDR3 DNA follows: TGTGCCAGCAGCTTCAGGGGGAGCGCCACTTCCTACAATGAGCAGTTCTTC. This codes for CASSFRGSATSYNEQFF. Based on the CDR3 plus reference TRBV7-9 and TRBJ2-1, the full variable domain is DTGVSQNPRHKITKRGQNVTFRCDPISEHNRLYWYRQTLGQGPEFLTYFQNEAQLEKSRLLSDRFSAERPKGSFSTLEIQRTEQGDSAMYLCASSFRGSATSYNEQFFGPGTRLTVL.

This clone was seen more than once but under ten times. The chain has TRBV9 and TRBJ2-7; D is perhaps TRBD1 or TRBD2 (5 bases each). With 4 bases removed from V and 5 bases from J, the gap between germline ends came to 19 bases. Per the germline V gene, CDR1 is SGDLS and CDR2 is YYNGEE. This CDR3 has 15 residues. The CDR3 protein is CASSTMGPASNEQYF. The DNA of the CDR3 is TGTGCCAGCAGCACAATGGGACCCGCGTCCAACGAGCAGTACTTC.

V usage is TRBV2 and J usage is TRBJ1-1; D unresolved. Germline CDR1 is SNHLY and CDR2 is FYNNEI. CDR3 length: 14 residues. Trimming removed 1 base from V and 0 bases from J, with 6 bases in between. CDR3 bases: TGTGCCAGCAGTGAAGGTTCACTGAACACTGAAGCTTTCTTT. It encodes CASSEGSLNTEAFF.

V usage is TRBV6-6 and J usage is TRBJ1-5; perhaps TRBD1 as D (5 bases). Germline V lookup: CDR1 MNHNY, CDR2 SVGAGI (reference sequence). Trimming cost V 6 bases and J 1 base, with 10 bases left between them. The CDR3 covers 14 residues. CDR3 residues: CASREPGSNQPQHF. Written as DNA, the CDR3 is TGTGCCAGCAGGGAACCAGGGAGCAATCAGCCCCAGCATTTT.

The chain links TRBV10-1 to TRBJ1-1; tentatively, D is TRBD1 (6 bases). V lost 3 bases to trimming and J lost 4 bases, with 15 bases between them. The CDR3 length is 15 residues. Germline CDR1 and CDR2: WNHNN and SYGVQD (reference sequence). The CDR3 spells CASSDGGAQSTEAFF. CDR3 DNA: TGCGCCAGCAGTGACGGGGGGGCGCAGAGCACTGAAGCTTTCTTT.

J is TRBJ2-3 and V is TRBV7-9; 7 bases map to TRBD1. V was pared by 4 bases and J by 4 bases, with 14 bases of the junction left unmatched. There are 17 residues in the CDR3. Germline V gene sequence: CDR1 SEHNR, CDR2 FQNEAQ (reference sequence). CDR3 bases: TGTGCCAGCAGCTCGTCGACAGGGAAATTTCGCGCAGATACGCAGTATTTT. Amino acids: CASSSSTGKFRADTQYF.

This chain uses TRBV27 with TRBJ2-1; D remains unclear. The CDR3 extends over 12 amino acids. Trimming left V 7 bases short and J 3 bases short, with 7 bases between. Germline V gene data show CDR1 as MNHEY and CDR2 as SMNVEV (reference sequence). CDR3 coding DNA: TGTGCCAGCATGGGGATCTACAATGAGCAGTTCTTC. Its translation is CASMGIYNEQFF.

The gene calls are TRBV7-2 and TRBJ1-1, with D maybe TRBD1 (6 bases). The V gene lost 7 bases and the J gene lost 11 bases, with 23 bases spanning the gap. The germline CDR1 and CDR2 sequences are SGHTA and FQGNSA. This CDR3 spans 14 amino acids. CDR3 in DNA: TGTGCCAGCATCAGCTTAGACCAAGGGACATTGGCTTTCTTT. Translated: CASISLDQGTLAFF.

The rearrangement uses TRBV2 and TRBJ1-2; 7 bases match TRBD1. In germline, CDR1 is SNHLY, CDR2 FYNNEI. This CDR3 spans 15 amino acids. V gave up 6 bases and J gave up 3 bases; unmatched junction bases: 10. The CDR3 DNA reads TGTGCCAGCAGGGTGGACAGGCTAGATTACTATGGCTACACCTTC. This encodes CASRVDRLDYYGYTF.

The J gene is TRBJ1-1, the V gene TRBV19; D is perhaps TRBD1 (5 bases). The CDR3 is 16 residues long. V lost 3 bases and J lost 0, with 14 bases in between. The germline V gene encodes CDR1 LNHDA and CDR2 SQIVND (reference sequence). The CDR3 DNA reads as TGTGCCAGTAGTATGGGGAGTTGGGGGGTGAACACTGAAGCTTTCTTT. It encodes CASSMGSWGVNTEAFF.

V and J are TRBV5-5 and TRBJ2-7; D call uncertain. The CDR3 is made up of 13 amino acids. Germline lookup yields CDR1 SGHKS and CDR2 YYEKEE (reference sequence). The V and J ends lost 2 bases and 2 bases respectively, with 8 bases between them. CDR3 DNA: TGTGCCAGCAGCTTACCGGCTACCTACGAGCAGTACTTC. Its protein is CASSLPATYEQYF.

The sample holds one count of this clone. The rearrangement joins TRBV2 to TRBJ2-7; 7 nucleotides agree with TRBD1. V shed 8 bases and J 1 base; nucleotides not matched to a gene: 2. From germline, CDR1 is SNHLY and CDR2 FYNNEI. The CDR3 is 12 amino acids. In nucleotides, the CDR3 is TGTGCCAGCGAGGGGGCTTCCTACGAGCAGTACTTC. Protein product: CASEGASYEQYF.

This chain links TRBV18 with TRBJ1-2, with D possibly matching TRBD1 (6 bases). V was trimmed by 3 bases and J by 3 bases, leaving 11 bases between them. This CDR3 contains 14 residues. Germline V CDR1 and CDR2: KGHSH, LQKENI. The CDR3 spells CASSPEQGYYGYTF. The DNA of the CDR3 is TGTGCCAGCTCACCGGAACAGGGCTACTATGGCTACACCTTC.

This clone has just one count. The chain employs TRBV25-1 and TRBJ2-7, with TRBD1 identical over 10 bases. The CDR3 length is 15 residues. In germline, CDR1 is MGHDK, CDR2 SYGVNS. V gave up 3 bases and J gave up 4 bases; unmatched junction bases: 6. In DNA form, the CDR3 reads TGTGCCAGCAGTGACCCCGGACAGGGGGGATACGAGCAGTACTTC. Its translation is CASSDPGQGGYEQYF.

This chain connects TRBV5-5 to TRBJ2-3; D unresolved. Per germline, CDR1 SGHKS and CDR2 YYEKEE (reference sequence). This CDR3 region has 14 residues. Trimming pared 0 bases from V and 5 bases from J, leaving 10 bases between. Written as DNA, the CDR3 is TGTGCCAGCAGCTTGGTTGGCCGTCTAGATACGCAGTATTTT. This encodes CASSLVGRLDTQYF. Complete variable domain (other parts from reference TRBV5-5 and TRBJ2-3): DAGVTQSPTHLIKTRGQQVTLRCSPISGHKSVSWYQQVLGQGPQFIFQYYEKEERGRGNFPDRFSARQFPNYSSELNVNALLLGDSALYLCASSLVGRLDTQYFGPGTRLTVL.

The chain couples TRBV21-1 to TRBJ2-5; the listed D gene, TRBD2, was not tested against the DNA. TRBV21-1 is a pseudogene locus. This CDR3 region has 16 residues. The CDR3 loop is CASSKARDWGEETQYF. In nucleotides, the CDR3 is TGTGCCAGCAGCAAAGCGCGGGACTGGGGAGAAGAGACCCAGTACTTC.

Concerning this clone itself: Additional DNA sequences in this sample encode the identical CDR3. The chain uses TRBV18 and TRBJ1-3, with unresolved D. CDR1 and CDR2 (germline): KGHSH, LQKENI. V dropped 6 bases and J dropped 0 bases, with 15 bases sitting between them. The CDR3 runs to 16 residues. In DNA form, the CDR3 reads TGTGCCAGCTCCCCAAGCGCTCGGGGCTCTGGAAACACCATATATTTT. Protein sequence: CASSPSARGSGNTIYF.

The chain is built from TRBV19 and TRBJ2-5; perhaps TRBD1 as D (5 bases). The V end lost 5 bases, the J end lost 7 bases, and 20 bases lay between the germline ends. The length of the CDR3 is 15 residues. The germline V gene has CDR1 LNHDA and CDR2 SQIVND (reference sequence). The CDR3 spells CASSPASMGRGTQYF. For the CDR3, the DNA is TGTGCCAGTAGTCCGGCCTCGATGGGGCGCGGGACCCAGTACTTC. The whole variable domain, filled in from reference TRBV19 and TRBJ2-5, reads DGGITQSPKYLFRKEGQNVTLSCEQNLNHDAMYWYRQDPGQGLRLIYYSQIVNDFQKGDIAEGYSVSREKKESFPLTVTSAQKNPTAFYLCASSPASMGRGTQYFGPGTRLLVL.

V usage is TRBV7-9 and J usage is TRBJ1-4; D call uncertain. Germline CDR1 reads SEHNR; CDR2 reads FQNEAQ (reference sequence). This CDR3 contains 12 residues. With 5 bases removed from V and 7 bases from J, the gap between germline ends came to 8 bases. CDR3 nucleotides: TGTGCCAGCAGCCCGGACGCTGAAAAACTGTTTTTT. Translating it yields CASSPDAEKLFF. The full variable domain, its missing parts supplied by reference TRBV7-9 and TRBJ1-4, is DTGVSQNPRHKITKRGQNVTFRCDPISEHNRLYWYRQTLGQGPEFLTYFQNEAQLEKSRLLSDRFSAERPKGSFSTLEIQRTEQGDSAMYLCASSPDAEKLFFGSGTQLSVL.

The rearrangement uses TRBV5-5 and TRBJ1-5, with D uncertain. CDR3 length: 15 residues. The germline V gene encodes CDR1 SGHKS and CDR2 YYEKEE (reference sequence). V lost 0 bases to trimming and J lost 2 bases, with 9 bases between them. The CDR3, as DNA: TGTGCCAGCAGCTTGGCCGGGTCGGGCAATCAGCCCCAGCATTTT. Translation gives CASSLAGSGNQPQHF.

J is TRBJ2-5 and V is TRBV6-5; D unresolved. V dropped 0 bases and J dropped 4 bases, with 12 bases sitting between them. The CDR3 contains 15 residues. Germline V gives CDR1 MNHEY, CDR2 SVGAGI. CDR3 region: CASSYSTLNGETQYF. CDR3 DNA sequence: TGTGCCAGCAGTTACTCGACCCTGAACGGAGAGACCCAGTACTTC.

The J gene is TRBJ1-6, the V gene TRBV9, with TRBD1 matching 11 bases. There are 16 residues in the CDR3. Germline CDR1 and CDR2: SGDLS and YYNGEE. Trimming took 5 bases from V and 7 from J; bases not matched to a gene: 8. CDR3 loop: CASSWTGGYQNSPLHF. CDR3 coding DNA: TGTGCCAGCAGTTGGACAGGGGGCTATCAGAATTCACCCCTCCACTTT.

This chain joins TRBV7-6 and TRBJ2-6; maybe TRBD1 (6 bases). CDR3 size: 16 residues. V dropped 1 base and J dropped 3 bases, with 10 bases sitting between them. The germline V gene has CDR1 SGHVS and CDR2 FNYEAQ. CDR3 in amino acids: CASSLGQGHGANVLTF. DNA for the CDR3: TGTGCCAGCAGCTTAGGTCAGGGGCATGGGGCCAACGTCCTGACTTTC.

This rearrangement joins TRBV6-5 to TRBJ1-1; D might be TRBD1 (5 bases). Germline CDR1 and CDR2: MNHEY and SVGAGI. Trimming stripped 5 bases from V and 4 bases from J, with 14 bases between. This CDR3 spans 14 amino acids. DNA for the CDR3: TGTGCCAGCAGTATCGTTGGGGGAACCACTGAAGCTTTCTTT. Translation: CASSIVGGTTEAFF.

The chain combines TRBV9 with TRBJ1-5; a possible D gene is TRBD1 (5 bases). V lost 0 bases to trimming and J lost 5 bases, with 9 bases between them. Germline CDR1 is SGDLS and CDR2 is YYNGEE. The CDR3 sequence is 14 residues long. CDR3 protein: CASSVGDGYQPQHF. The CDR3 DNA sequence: TGTGCCAGCAGCGTAGGGGACGGTTATCAGCCCCAGCATTTT.